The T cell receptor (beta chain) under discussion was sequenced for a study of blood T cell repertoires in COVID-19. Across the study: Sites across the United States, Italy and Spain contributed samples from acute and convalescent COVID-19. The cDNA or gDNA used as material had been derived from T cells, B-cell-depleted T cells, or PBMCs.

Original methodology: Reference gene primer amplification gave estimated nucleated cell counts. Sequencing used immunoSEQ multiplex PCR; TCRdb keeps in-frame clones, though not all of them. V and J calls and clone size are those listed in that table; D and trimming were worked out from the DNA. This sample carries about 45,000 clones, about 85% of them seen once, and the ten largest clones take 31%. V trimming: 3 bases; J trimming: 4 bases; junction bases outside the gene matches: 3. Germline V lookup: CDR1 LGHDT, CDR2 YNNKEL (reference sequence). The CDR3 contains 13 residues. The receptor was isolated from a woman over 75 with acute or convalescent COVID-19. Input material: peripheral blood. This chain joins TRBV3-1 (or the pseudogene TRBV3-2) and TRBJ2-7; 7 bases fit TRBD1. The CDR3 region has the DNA TGTGCCAGCAGCCAGGGCAGGGGGTACGAGCAGTACTTC. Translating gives CASSQGRGYEQYF.